This entry is about one TCR beta chain. The CDR3 sequence is 13 residues long. The ends were cut back, 2 bases at V and 4 bases at J, with 11 bases in the middle. The V gene's germline CDR1 is GTSNPN and CDR2 SVGIG (reference sequence). These data come from a study of cytomegalovirus exposure and HLA in healthy donors. Clones were sequenced by immunoSEQ multiplex PCR, and TCRdb holds only the in-frame ones, with some missing. The sample lists about 79,000 clones; roughly 93% were seen once. The TCR sequence derives from a young woman in good health and CMV-seronegative. The V call is TRBV30, the J call TRBJ2-5; TRBD1 might be the D (6 bases). The specimen sequenced was PBMCs. In DNA form, the CDR3 reads TGTGCCTGGAGTTCAGGGGCACTAGAGACCCAGTACTTC. Protein: CAWSSGALETQYF.